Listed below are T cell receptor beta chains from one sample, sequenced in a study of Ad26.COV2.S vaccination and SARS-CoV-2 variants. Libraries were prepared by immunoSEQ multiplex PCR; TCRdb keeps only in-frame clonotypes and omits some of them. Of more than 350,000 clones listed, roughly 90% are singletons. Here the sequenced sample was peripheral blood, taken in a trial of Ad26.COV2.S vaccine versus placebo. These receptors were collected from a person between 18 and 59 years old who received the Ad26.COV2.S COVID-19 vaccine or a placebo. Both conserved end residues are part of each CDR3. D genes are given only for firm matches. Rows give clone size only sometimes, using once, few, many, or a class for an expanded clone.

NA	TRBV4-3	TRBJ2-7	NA	CASSQDWGRAYEQYF	TGCGCCAGCAGCCAAGATTGGGGCAGAGCCTACGAGCAGTACTTC
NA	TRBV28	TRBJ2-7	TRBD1	CASSGQGWEQYF	TGTGCCAGCAGCGGACAGGGGTGGGAGCAGTACTTC
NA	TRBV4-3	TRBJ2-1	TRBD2	CASSQDWGLAYNEQFF	TGCGCCAGCAGCCAAGATTGGGGACTAGCTTACAATGAGCAGTTCTTC
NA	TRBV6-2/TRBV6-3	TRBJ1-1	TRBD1	CASSRLGQGNTEAFF	TGTGCCAGCAGCCGACTGGGACAGGGGAACACTGAAGCTTTCTTT
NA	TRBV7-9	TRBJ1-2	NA	CASSLVDAPWDGYTF	TGTGCCAGCAGCTTAGTGGACGCACCCTGGGACGGCTACACCTTC
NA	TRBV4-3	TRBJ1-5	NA	CASSQSLGSNQPQHF	TGCGCCAGCAGCCAAAGCTTAGGCAGCAATCAGCCCCAGCATTTT
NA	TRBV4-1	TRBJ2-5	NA	CASRRSLGTQETQYF	TGCGCCAGCAGACGATCGCTAGGGACTCAAGAGACCCAGTACTTC
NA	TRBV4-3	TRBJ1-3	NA	CASSQDGGSSGNTIYF	TGCGCCAGCAGCCAAGATGGAGGGAGCTCTGGAAACACCATATATTTT
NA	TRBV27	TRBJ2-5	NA	CASSLDGSQETQYF	TGTGCCAGCAGTTTGGACGGATCACAAGAGACCCAGTACTTC
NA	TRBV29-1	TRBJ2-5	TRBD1	CSVEGGTVQETQYF	TGCAGCGTTGAAGGGGGGACAGTCCAAGAGACCCAGTACTTC
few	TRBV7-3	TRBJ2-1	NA	CASSPGTDNEQFF	TGTGCCAGCAGCCCGGGGACTGACAATGAGCAGTTCTTC
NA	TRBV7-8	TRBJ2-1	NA	CASSLRRQVELGLSYNEQFF	TGTGCCAGCAGCTTACGGAGACAGGTGGAATTGGGGCTCTCCTACAATGAGCAGTTCTTC
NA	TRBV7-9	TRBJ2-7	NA	CASSPRDSTEQYF	TGTGCCAGCAGCCCCCGGGATAGCACTGAGCAGTACTTC
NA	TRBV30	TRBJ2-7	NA	CAWMVGGSSYEQYF	TGTGCCTGGATGGTCGGAGGCAGCTCCTACGAGCAGTACTTC
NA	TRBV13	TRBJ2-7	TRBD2	CASSSPGLAGGDPREQYF	TGTGCCAGCAGCTCTCCGGGACTAGCGGGAGGGGACCCTAGGGAGCAGTACTTC
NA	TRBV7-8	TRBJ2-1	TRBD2	CASSRGLAGANEQFF	TGTGCCAGCAGCCGAGGACTAGCGGGGGCCAATGAGCAGTTCTTC
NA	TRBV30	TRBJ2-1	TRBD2	CAWDPGGVGKNEQFF	TGTGCCTGGGATCCGGGGGGGGTAGGTAAAAATGAGCAGTTCTTC
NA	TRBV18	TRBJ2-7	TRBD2	CASSPEGTSGRGEQYF	TGTGCCAGCTCACCAGAGGGGACTAGCGGGAGAGGCGAGCAGTACTTC
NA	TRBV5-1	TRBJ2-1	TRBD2	CASSLDGKLAGGYNEQFF	TGCGCCAGCAGCTTGGATGGGAAGCTAGCGGGAGGCTACAATGAGCAGTTCTTC
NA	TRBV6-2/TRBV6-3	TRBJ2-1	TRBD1	CASSYVRTGTPGGPNEQFF	TGTGCCAGCAGTTACGTGAGGACAGGGACGCCCGGGGGCCCCAATGAGCAGTTCTTC
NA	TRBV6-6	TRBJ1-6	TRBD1	CASSYAGQVNSPLHF	TGTGCCAGCAGTTACGCGGGACAGGTTAATTCACCCCTCCACTTT
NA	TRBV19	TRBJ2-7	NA	CASSNFGLSSYEQYF	TGTGCCAGTAGTAACTTTGGACTGAGCTCCTACGAGCAGTACTTC
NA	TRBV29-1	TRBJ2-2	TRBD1	CSVDGTANTGELFF	TGCAGCGTCGACGGGACAGCGAACACCGGGGAGCTGTTTTTT
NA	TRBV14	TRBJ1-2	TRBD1	CASSEIDRGLGYGYTF	TGTGCCAGCAGCGAAATCGACAGGGGGCTTGGATATGGCTACACCTTC
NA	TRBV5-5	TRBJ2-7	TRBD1	CASSTGTGTYEQYF	TGTGCCAGCAGCACCGGGACAGGGACCTACGAGCAGTACTTC
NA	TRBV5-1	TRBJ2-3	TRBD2	CASSSGLAGGVGATDTQYF	TGCGCCAGCAGCTCGGGACTAGCGGGAGGCGTGGGGGCCACAGATACGCAGTATTTT
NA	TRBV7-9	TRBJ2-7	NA	CASSFEAVSEQYF	TGTGCCAGCAGCTTCGAGGCGGTGAGCGAGCAGTACTTC
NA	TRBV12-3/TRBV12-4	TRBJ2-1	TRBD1	CASSPRDRERFF	TGTGCCAGCAGTCCCCGGGACAGGGAACGGTTCTTC
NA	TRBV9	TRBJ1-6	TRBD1	CASSVSGGSSYNSPLHF	TGTGCCAGCAGCGTATCAGGGGGGAGCTCCTATAATTCACCCCTCCACTTT
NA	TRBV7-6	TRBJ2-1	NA	CASSLGNNNEQFF	TGTGCCAGCAGCTTAGGTAACAACAATGAGCAGTTCTTC
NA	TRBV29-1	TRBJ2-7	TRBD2	CSVRLAYEQYF	TGCAGCGTTCGACTAGCTTACGAGCAGTACTTC
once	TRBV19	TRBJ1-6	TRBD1	CASSPWTGNSPLHF	TGTGCCAGTAGTCCATGGACAGGGAATTCACCCCTCCACTTT
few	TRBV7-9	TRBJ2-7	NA	CASSLAPGATYEQYF	TGTGCCAGCAGCTTAGCGCCGGGGGCGACCTACGAGCAGTACTTC
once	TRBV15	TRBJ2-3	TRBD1	CATSRGVYRGRTDTQYF	TGTGCCACCAGCAGAGGAGTTTACAGGGGGCGCACAGATACGCAGTATTTT
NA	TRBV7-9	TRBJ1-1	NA	CAIERDSLLDPEAFF	TGTGCCATCGAGCGGGACTCGCTATTAGACCCTGAAGCTTTCTTT
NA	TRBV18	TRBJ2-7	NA	CASSPGQTTLYEQYF	TGTGCCAGCTCACCAGGACAAACGACACTCTACGAGCAGTACTTC
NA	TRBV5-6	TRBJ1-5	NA	CASSFAGGRPQHF	TGTGCCAGCAGCTTTGCGGGGGGTCGGCCCCAGCATTTT
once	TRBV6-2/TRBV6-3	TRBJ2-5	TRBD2	CASSLSGRQETQYF	TGTGCCAGCAGTTTAAGCGGGAGACAGGAGACCCAGTACTTC
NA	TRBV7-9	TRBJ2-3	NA	CASSLIARARTDTQYF	TGTGCCAGCAGCTTAATTGCCAGGGCCCGTACCGATACGCAGTATTTT
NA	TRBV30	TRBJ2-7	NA	CAWSLDGAYEQYF	TGTGCCTGGAGCTTAGACGGGGCCTACGAGCAGTACTTC
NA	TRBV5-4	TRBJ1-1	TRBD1	CASSLGQANTEAFF	TGTGCCAGCAGCCTGGGACAGGCGAACACTGAAGCTTTCTTT
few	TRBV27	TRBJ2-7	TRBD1	CASSPGTGLTYEQYF	TGTGCCAGCAGTCCCGGGACAGGGCTGACCTACGAGCAGTACTTC
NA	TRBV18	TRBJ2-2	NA	CASSLGPQRNTGELFF	TGTGCCAGCTCACTAGGTCCCCAGCGGAACACCGGGGAGCTGTTTTTT
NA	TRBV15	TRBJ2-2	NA	CATRKGTGELFF	TGTGCCACCAGGAAAGGGACCGGGGAGCTGTTTTTT
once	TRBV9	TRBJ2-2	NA	CASSLFLGANTGELFF	TGTGCCAGCAGCCTCTTTTTGGGCGCGAACACCGGGGAGCTGTTTTTT
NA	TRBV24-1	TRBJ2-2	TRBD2	CATSDFASGSAGELFF	TGTGCCACCAGTGATTTTGCTAGCGGGAGTGCCGGGGAGCTGTTTTTT
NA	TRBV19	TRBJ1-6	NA	CASNGYMNSPLHF	TGTGCCAGTAACGGGTATATGAATTCACCCCTCCACTTT
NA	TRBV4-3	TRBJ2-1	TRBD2	CASSQGTSGGWEQFF	TGCGCCAGCAGCCAAGGGACTAGCGGAGGTTGGGAGCAGTTCTTC
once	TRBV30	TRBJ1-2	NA	CAWSPTGRGYTF	TGTGCCTGGAGTCCAACAGGGCGCGGCTACACCTTC
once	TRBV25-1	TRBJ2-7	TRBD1	CASSDPGTGNYEQYF	TGTGCCAGCAGTGACCCCGGGACAGGGAACTACGAGCAGTACTTC
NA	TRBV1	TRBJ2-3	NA	CTSSPPVCGRSLCTDTQYF	TGCACCAGCAGCCCCCCGGTTTGCGGGAGGTCTTTATGCACAGATACGCAGTATTTT
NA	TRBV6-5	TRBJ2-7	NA	CASSQGPSEGHEQYF	TGTGCCAGCAGCCAAGGTCCGTCTGAGGGTCACGAGCAGTACTTC
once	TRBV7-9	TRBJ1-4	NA	CASSFGQGWEKLFF	TGTGCCAGCAGCTTCGGGCAAGGATGGGAAAAACTGTTTTTT
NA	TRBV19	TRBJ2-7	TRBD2	CASGLAGGPYEQYF	TGTGCCAGTGGACTAGCGGGAGGGCCCTACGAGCAGTACTTC